The T cell receptor (beta chain) under discussion was sequenced for a study of T-cell memory formation after mild COVID-19. Study background: Most TCR clusters belonged to a single donor.

Trimming cost V 5 bases and J 3 bases; bases outside gene matches: 15. CDR1 is SGHNT and CDR2 is YENEEA in the germline V gene. This CDR3 has 18 residues. TCRdb reprocessed the 5' RACE reads via MiXCR and lists one record per CDR3 protein. The sample lists 400,000 to 500,000 distinct CDR3 sequences, 24% seen once, with around 8.7% in the top ten. Study-wide findings and caveats: Nothing showed for sure that second-wave clones peaking on day 37 were SARS-CoV-2 specific. Memory sampled before infection contained some responding clones, suggesting cross-reactive memory joined.

This clonotype was counted a few times. Its antigen is unknown. This rearrangement joins TRBV11-3 to TRBJ2-3; 9 positions agree with TRBD2. The source of this sequence is an adult woman who had mild COVID-19 (a few samples of this study predate the infection). Cell type and time point are not known. The sample was PBMCs or a T cell subset sorted from them (not recorded which). The CDR3 nucleotides are TGTGCCAGCAGCCGACAAACTAGCGGGTCTTCCTCAACAGATACGCAGTATTTT. It codes for CASSRQTSGSSSTDTQYF.